What follows are 20 T cell receptor beta chains derived from one specimen sequenced in a study of T cell repertoires in cytomegalovirus infection. TCRdb fed the reads into MiXCR, producing one record per CDR3 protein. The sample contains hundreds of thousands of distinct CDR3 sequences, roughly 24% of which appear only once. Sequenced material: CD8+ T cells from PBMCs. The source of these receptors is a human donor in good health (CMV status not recorded). Some clones in this sample may be carry-over from other donors' samples.

The chain joins TRBV6-2 or TRBV6-3 to TRBJ2-3; TRBD2 matches 11 bases. The CDR3 is 16 residues long. The junction had 6 bases not matched to a gene; V was cut back by 2 bases and J by 5 bases. Germline assignment: CDR1 MNHEY and CDR2 SVGEGT. This CDR3 is CASSYPLGTSGDTQYF. CDR3 DNA sequence: TGTGCCAGCAGTTACCCTCTTGGGACTAGCGGAGATACGCAGTATTTT.

The chain uses TRBV7-2 and TRBJ2-7; TRBD2 matches 8 bases. This CDR3 contains 15 residues. The V segment lost 1 base and the J segment 3 bases; nucleotides outside the gene matches: 5. Germline V gene sequence: CDR1 SGHTA, CDR2 FQGNSA. CDR3 sequence reads: CASSLGAGGYYEQYF. The CDR3 coding sequence is TGTGCCAGCAGCTTAGGGGCGGGGGGCTACTACGAGCAGTACTTC. Filled out from reference TRBV7-2 and TRBJ2-7, the complete variable domain reads GAGVSQSPSNKVTEKGKDVELRCDPISGHTALYWYRQSLGQGLEFLIYFQGNSAPDKSGLPSDRFSAERTGGSVSTLTIQRTQQEDSAVYLCASSLGAGGYYEQYFGPGTRLTVT.

In this sample, this clonotype turned up a few times. The chain uses TRBV28 and TRBJ2-1; D unclear. The V and J ends lost 4 bases and 2 bases respectively, with 9 bases between them. This CDR3 has 14 residues. Germline V gene sequence: CDR1 MDHEN, CDR2 SYDVKM. The CDR3 spells CASSWKDTYNEQFF. CDR3 DNA sequence: TGTGCCAGCAGTTGGAAAGATACCTACAATGAGCAGTTCTTC.

This clonotype has ten or more counts. This chain links TRBV14 with TRBJ1-1, with a possible D match to TRBD1 (6 bases). The CDR3 length is 11 residues. Per germline, CDR1 SGHDN and CDR2 FVKESK. Trimming took 5 bases from V and 7 from J, leaving 8 bases between them. CDR3 sequence: CASSKDSEAFF. Written as DNA, the CDR3 is TGTGCCAGCAGCAAGGACAGTGAAGCTTTCTTT.

There are many counts of this clonotype. CDR3 region: CASSSLLWANTGELFF. DNA for the CDR3: TGTGCCAGCAGCTCCCTTCTATGGGCGAACACCGGGGAGCTGTTTTTT. The genes are TRBV7-2 and TRBJ2-2; no firm D call. The ends were cut back, 4 bases at V and 0 bases at J, with 12 bases in the middle. This CDR3 spans 16 amino acids. CDR1 is SGHTA, CDR2 FQGNSA, per germline.

This clonotype was observed a handful of times. The chain employs TRBV7-9 and TRBJ2-3; D call uncertain. With 1 base removed from V and 0 bases from J, the gap between germline ends came to 8 bases. Germline V CDR1 and CDR2: SEHNR, FQNEAQ (reference sequence). This CDR3 has 15 amino acids. The CDR3 DNA is TGTGCCAGCAGCTTAGAAACGGATAGCACAGATACGCAGTATTTT. Its translation: CASSLETDSTDTQYF.

The chain recombines TRBV27 with TRBJ2-3, with 10 bases that match TRBD2. The CDR3 contains 16 residues. Germline V gene lookup returns CDR1 MNHEY and CDR2 SMNVEV (reference sequence). The V and J ends lost 2 bases and 2 bases, in that order; junction bases with no gene match: 4. The CDR3 DNA follows: TGTGCCAGCAGTTTACTTAGCGGGGGGTCCACAGATACGCAGTATTTT. Its translation is CASSLLSGGSTDTQYF.

This clonotype has ten or more counts. The V gene is TRBV4-3, the J gene TRBJ2-1, with a possible D match to TRBD1 (6 bases). With 1 base removed from V and 8 bases from J, the gap between germline ends came to 18 bases. Germline V gene sequence: CDR1 LGHNA, CDR2 YSLEER. The CDR3 is made up of 16 amino acids. CDR3 DNA: TGCGCCAGCAGCCAAGGCTCTGGCAGGGGCTATGATGAGCAGTTCTTC. This gives the protein CASSQGSGRGYDEQFF.

This clonotype was counted at least ten times. J is TRBJ1-2 and V is TRBV12-3 or TRBV12-4; D gene unclear. This CDR3 region has 13 residues. The V end lost 1 base, the J end lost 4 bases, and 7 bases lay between the germline ends. The CDR3 region is CASSLETLYGYTF. CDR3 sequence (DNA): TGTGCCAGCAGTTTAGAGACACTCTATGGCTACACCTTC.

This clonotype has ten or more counts. The genes are TRBV7-3 and TRBJ1-6; 7 bases agree with TRBD1. The CDR3 runs 15 residues. Per germline, CDR1 SGHTA and CDR2 FQGTGA. Unmatched junction bases numbered 3, after V lost 3 bases and J lost 4 bases. CDR3 amino acids: CASSFGTAYNSPLHF. The DNA for the CDR3 is TGTGCCAGCAGCTTCGGGACAGCTTATAATTCACCCCTCCACTTT.

The chain links TRBV10-3 to TRBJ2-1, with 8 positions matching TRBD1. Germline V CDR1 and CDR2: ENHRY, SYGVKD. This CDR3 spans 15 amino acids. Trimming at V came to 6 bases and at J to 2 bases, leaving 6 bases not matched to a gene. The CDR3 nucleotides read TGTGCCATCAGGATTACAGGGGGACCCTACAATGAGCAGTTCTTC. Its protein product is CAIRITGGPYNEQFF.

This clonotype came up many times. This sequence joins TRBV7-2 and TRBJ1-5; maybe TRBD1 (5 bases). V gave up 3 bases and J gave up 1 base, with 10 bases separating them. The CDR3 runs to 15 residues. Germline values: CDR1 SGHTA, CDR2 FQGNSA. CDR3 in DNA: TGTGCCAGCAGCTTTTCAGGGTGGAGCAATCAGCCCCAGCATTTT. Protein product: CASSFSGWSNQPQHF.

A few counts support this clonotype. The chain joins TRBV10-3 to TRBJ2-2; tentative D call: TRBD1 (6 bases). Trimming took off 3 bases at V and 7 bases at J, with 9 bases between the two ends. Germline V gene sequence: CDR1 ENHRY, CDR2 SYGVKD. The CDR3 spans 13 residues. CDR3 loop: CAISDPGDGELFF. The DNA for the CDR3 is TGTGCCATCAGTGATCCAGGGGACGGGGAGCTGTTTTTT.

This clonotype showed up many times. This sequence joins TRBV7-6 and TRBJ1-1; D gene ambiguous. The CDR3 covers 12 residues. Trimming shortened V by 4 bases and J by 6 bases, and 9 bases separated the two germline ends. Germline V gene data show CDR1 as SGHVS and CDR2 as FNYEAQ. CDR3 sequence: CASSSWVPEAFF. CDR3 DNA: TGTGCCAGCAGCTCCTGGGTGCCTGAAGCTTTCTTT.

This clonotype was detected a few times. In DNA, the CDR3 is TGTGCCAGCAGTCCGAACCAGTTCACTGAAGCTTTCTTT. It yields the protein CASSPNQFTEAFF. The chain couples TRBV6-1 to TRBJ1-1; D gene ambiguous. The CDR3 spans 13 residues. Germline loops: CDR1 MNHNS, CDR2 SASEGT. V was clipped by 5 bases and J by 4 bases, with 11 bases between them.

Many counts were recorded for this clonotype. For the CDR3, the DNA is TGCGCCAGCAGTGAGTCTTTGGGACCGAGCCTCTCCTACGAGCAGTACTTC. Residues: CASSESLGPSLSYEQYF. The rearrangement joins TRBV10-1 to TRBJ2-7; possibly TRBD1 or TRBD2 for D (5 bases each). Germline values: CDR1 WNHNN, CDR2 SYGVQD (reference sequence). V dropped 0 bases and J dropped 0 bases, with 15 bases sitting between them. The CDR3 totals 17 residues.

This clonotype was counted between two and nine times. The chain uses TRBV25-1 and TRBJ2-1; D is perhaps TRBD1 (6 bases). The CDR3 has 15 amino acids. The ends were cut back, 3 bases at V and 3 bases at J, with 12 bases in the middle. The germline V gene has CDR1 MGHDK and CDR2 SYGVNS. CDR3 sequence: CASSDFRGYYNEQFF. DNA of the CDR3: TGTGCCAGCAGTGACTTTAGGGGGTACTACAATGAGCAGTTCTTC.

This clonotype showed up just a few times. V and J are TRBV5-4 and TRBJ2-2; no clear D gene. The ends were cut back, 4 bases at V and 3 bases at J, with 16 bases in the middle. CDR1 is SGHNT and CDR2 is YYREEE in the germline V gene (reference sequence). The length of the CDR3 is 16 residues. In DNA form, the CDR3 reads TGTGCCAGCAGCACTGGGTCCTTACTTTACACCGGGGAGCTGTTTTTT. Its translation: CASSTGSLLYTGELFF.

The CDR3 is CATSKDRAYEQYF. The DNA of the CDR3 is TGTGCCACCAGCAAGGACAGAGCCTACGAGCAGTACTTC. V and J are TRBV15 and TRBJ2-7, with D possibly matching TRBD1 (6 bases). Between the trimmed V and J ends, which lost 4 bases and 2 bases, there was a span of 9 bases. CDR3 size: 13 residues. The germline gives CDR1 LNHNV, CDR2 YYDKDF (reference sequence). Complete variable domain (other parts from reference TRBV15 and TRBJ2-7): DAMVIQNPRYQVTQFGKPVTLSCSQTLNHNVMYWYQQKSSQAPKLLFHYYDKDFNNEADTPDNFQSRRPNTSFCFLDIRSPGLGDTAMYLCATSKDRAYEQYFGPGTRLTVT.

This clonotype was detected a few times. The chain carries TRBV29-1 and TRBJ2-7; 7 nucleotides align to TRBD1. Germline CDR1 is SQVTM and CDR2 is ANQGSEA. The V and J ends lost 5 bases and 4 bases, in that order; junction bases with no gene match: 8. The CDR3 runs 13 residues. The DNA for the CDR3 is TGCAGCGTTCTACAGGGGAAAGGGTACGAGCAGTACTTC. It codes for CSVLQGKGYEQYF.